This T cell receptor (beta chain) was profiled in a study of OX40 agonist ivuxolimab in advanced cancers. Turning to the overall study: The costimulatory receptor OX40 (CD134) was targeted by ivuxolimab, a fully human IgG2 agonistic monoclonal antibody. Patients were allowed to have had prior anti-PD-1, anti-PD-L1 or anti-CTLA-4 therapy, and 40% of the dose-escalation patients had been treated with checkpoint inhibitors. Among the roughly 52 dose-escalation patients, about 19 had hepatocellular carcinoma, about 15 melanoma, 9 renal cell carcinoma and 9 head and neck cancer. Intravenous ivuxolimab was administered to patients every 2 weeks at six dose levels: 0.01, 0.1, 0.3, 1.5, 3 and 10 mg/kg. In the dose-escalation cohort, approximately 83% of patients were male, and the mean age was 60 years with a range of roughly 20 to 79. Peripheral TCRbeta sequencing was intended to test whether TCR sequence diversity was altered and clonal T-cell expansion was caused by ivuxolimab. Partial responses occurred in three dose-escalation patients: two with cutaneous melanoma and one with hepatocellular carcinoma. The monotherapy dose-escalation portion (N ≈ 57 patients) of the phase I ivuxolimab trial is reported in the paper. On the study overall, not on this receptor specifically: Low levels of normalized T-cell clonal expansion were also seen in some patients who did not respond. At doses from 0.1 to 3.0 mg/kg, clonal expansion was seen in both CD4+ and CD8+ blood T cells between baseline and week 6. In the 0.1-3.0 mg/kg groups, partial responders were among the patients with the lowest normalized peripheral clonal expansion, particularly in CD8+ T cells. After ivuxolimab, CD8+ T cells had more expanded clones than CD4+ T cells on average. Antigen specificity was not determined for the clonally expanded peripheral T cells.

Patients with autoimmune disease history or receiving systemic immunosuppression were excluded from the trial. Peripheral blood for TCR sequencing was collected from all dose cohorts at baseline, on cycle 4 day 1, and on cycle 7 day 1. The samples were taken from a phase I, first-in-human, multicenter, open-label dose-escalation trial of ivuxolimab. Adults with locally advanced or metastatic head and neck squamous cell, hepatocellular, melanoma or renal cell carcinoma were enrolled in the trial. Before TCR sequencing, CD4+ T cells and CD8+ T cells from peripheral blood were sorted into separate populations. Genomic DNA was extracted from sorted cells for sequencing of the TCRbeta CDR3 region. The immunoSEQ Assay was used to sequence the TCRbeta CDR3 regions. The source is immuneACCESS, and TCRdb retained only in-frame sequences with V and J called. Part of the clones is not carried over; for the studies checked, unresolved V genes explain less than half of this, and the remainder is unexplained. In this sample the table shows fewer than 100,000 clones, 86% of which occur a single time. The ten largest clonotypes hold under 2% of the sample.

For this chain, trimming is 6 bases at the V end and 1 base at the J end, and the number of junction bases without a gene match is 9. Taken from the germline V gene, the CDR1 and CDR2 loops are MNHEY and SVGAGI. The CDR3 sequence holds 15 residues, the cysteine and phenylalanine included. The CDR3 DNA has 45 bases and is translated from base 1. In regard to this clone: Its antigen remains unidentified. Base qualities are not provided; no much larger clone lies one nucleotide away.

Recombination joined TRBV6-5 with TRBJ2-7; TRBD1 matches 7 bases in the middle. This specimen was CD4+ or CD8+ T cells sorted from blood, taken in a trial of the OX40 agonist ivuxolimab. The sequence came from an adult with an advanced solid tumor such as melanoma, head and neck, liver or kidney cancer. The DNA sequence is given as TGTGCCAGCAGGCCCCACAGGGGCGGGTCCTACGAGCAGTACTTC. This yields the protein CASRPHRGGSYEQYF.